The 27 T cell receptor beta chains given below trace back to one sample, sequenced in a study of cytomegalovirus exposure and HLA in healthy donors. PCR used 60 Vbeta primers and 13 Jbeta primers. Clones were sequenced by immunoSEQ multiplex PCR, and TCRdb holds only the in-frame ones, with some missing. The sample has 150,000 to 200,000 clones, over 80% seen once. Material for sequencing was PBMCs. These TCRs come from a girl aged 5-17 years in good health and CMV-seropositive.

This clone was observed once. The gene calls are TRBV30 and TRBJ1-4; D remains ambiguous. CDR1 is GTSNPN and CDR2 is SVGIG in the germline V gene (reference sequence). V gave up 1 base and J gave up 8 bases, with 20 bases separating them. The CDR3 has 16 amino acids. CDR3 sequence: CAWSAPDAGGGEKLFF. DNA for the CDR3: TGTGCCTGGAGTGCCCCTGATGCGGGTGGAGGAGAAAAACTGTTTTTT.

V and J are TRBV2 and TRBJ2-7; 9 positions agree with TRBD1. The CDR3 contains 15 residues. Germline-derived CDR1 and CDR2 are SNHLY and FYNNEI. V shed 4 bases, J shed 4 bases, and the junction held 8 bases outside the gene matches. The CDR3 reads CASSAVDRGRYEQYF. Written as DNA, the CDR3 is TGTGCCAGCAGTGCGGTGGACAGGGGACGATACGAGCAGTACTTC.

This chain links TRBV14 with TRBJ1-4; D possibly corresponds to TRBD1 (5 bases). The CDR3 is made up of 14 amino acids. V shed 0 bases and J shed 8 bases, with 10 bases lying between them. Germline CDR1 SGHDN, CDR2 FVKESK. The CDR3 DNA follows: TGTGCCAGCAGCCAAGATCAGGGCAGAGAAAAACTGTTTTTT. As protein: CASSQDQGREKLFF.

The chain carries TRBV7-2 and TRBJ1-2; D not certain. The germline gives CDR1 SGHTA, CDR2 FQGNSA. V was clipped by 0 bases and J by 7 bases, with 9 bases between them. The CDR3 consists of 13 residues. The CDR3: CASSLASAGGYTF. CDR3 sequence (DNA): TGTGCCAGCAGCTTAGCGAGCGCGGGTGGCTACACCTTC.

The sample holds a few counts of this clone. The chain joins TRBV10-3 to TRBJ1-5; 10 nucleotides line up with TRBD1. The CDR3 has 15 residues. J was trimmed by 3 bases and V by 10 bases; bases with no gene match: 9. The germline gives CDR1 ENHRY, CDR2 SYGVKD. The DNA of the CDR3 is TGTGCCACCAGCCGGGACAGGGGCTCCAATCAGCCCCAGCATTTT. Its translation: CATSRDRGSNQPQHF.

V usage is TRBV28 and J usage is TRBJ2-3; maybe TRBD1 (6 bases). This CDR3 spans 15 amino acids. Trimming took off 4 bases at V and 1 base at J, with 12 bases between the two ends. Germline values: CDR1 MDHEN, CDR2 SYDVKM. The CDR3 is CASSSQGRGTDTQYF. The CDR3 nucleotides read TGTGCCAGCAGTTCACAGGGAAGGGGCACAGATACGCAGTATTTT.

Here the CDR3 reads CASSDRRGVQGDNEKLFF. In DNA, the CDR3 is TGTGCCAGCAGTGACAGAAGGGGAGTACAGGGGGATAATGAAAAACTGTTTTTT. The chain links TRBV2 to TRBJ1-4; 8 nucleotides align to TRBD1. The CDR3 runs to 18 residues. In germline, CDR1 is SNHLY, CDR2 FYNNEI. Trimming took 3 bases from V and 4 from J; bases not matched to a gene: 13.

This clone occurred a few times. This chain links TRBV21-1 with TRBJ1-5; the table's D call TRBD1 went unverified against the DNA. TRBV21-1 is a pseudogene. The CDR3 has 15 amino acids. The CDR3 sequence: CASYRDSPLVQPQHF. The DNA for the CDR3 is TGTGCCAGCTACCGGGACAGTCCGTTAGTTCAGCCCCAGCATTTT.

The chain joins TRBV4-3 to TRBJ1-2, with TRBD1 as a possible D gene (5 bases). Trimming stripped 3 bases from V and 4 bases from J, with 12 bases between. There are 14 residues in the CDR3. Germline assignment: CDR1 LGHNA and CDR2 YSLEER. CDR3: CASSQGRVGYGYTF. The CDR3 DNA reads TGCGCCAGCAGCCAGGGCAGGGTAGGCTATGGCTACACCTTC.

The chain has TRBV2 and TRBJ2-2, with D perhaps matching TRBD2 (6 bases). This CDR3 is 13 amino acids long. Between the trimmed V and J ends, which lost 3 bases and 5 bases, there was a span of 7 bases. Germline values: CDR1 SNHLY, CDR2 FYNNEI. CDR3 nucleotide sequence: TGTGCCAGCAGTGAGGAGGGAACCGGGGAGCTGTTTTTT. Residues: CASSEEGTGELFF.

This clone occurred a few times. The J gene is TRBJ1-1, the V gene TRBV29-1; 7 positions match TRBD1. CDR1 is SQVTM and CDR2 is ANQGSEA in the germline V gene. V lost 7 bases to trimming and J lost 7 bases; unmatched junction nucleotides: 15. The CDR3 is 14 amino acids. CDR3 residues: CSAAGTAVYGEAFF. CDR3 DNA sequence: TGCAGCGCCGCCGGGACAGCCGTCTACGGTGAAGCTTTCTTT. The full variable domain, completed using reference TRBV29-1 and TRBJ1-1, is SAVISQKPSRDICQRGTSLTIQCQVDSQVTMMFWYRQQPGQSLTLIATANQGSEATYESGFVIDKFPISRPNLTFSTLTVSNMSPEDSSIYLCSAAGTAVYGEAFFGQGTRLTVV.

The chain carries TRBV7-6 and TRBJ2-1; TRBD2 agrees at 9 bases. Germline CDR1 SGHVS, CDR2 FNYEAQ. This CDR3 spans 14 amino acids. V lost 5 bases to trimming and J lost 7 bases; unmatched junction nucleotides: 6. CDR3 nucleotides: TGTGCCAGCAGCCAAGCGGGGGGCTCTAATGAGCAGTTCTTC. Amino acids: CASSQAGGSNEQFF.

The V and J genes are TRBV18 and TRBJ1-4; 7 bases agree with TRBD1. V lost 2 bases to trimming and J lost 8 bases; unmatched junction nucleotides: 5. Germline V gene data show CDR1 as KGHSH and CDR2 as LQKENI. The CDR3 extends over 14 amino acids. CDR3 nucleotide sequence: TGTGCCAGCTCACCAAGCTACAGGGGCGAAAAACTGTTTTTT. It yields the protein CASSPSYRGEKLFF.

The V gene is TRBV7-6, the J gene TRBJ1-4; D is undetermined. The CDR3 has 15 amino acids. Trimming shortened V by 5 bases and J by 7 bases, and 17 bases separated the two germline ends. Germline V CDR1 and CDR2: SGHVS, FNYEAQ. The CDR3 nucleotides read TGTGCCAGCAGCCTCCCCTTCAACGGCGGTGAAAAACTGTTTTTT. This translates into CASSLPFNGGEKLFF.

The chain carries TRBV10-2 and TRBJ2-7; D may be TRBD1 (6 bases). V was shortened by 5 bases and J by 3 bases, with 11 bases between the two germline ends. CDR3 length: 13 residues. The germline V gene encodes CDR1 WSHSY and CDR2 SAAADI. In nucleotides, the CDR3 is TGCGCCAGCAGTTCAGGGGCAAACTACGAGCAGTACTTC. Translating gives CASSSGANYEQYF.

This clone was recorded once. J is TRBJ1-1 and V is TRBV19, with 7 bases matching TRBD1. From germline, CDR1 is LNHDA and CDR2 SQIVND (reference sequence). Germline trimming cut 7 bases from V and 4 bases from J; bases unmatched to any gene: 3. This CDR3 region has 12 residues. CDR3 residues: CASKNRGTEAFF. CDR3 DNA sequence: TGTGCCAGTAAAAACAGGGGCACTGAAGCTTTCTTT.

The chain employs TRBV7-2 and TRBJ1-1, with D possibly matching TRBD1 (5 bases). This CDR3 spans 18 amino acids. Germline V gene data show CDR1 as SGHTA and CDR2 as FQGNSA. V lost 5 bases to trimming and J lost 4 bases, with 26 bases between them. The CDR3: CASSPKRSGGSEVTEAFF. In nucleotides, the CDR3 is TGTGCCAGCAGCCCCAAACGCTCGGGGGGATCAGAAGTCACTGAAGCTTTCTTT.

V usage is TRBV6-6 and J usage is TRBJ2-1, with 10 bases lining up with TRBD1. Trimming took 2 bases from V and 4 from J; bases not matched to a gene: 2. Looked up from germline, CDR1 is MNHNY and CDR2 is SVGAGI (reference sequence). The CDR3 loop spans 15 amino acids. The DNA for the CDR3 is TGTGCCAGCAGTTACCGGGACAGGGGTTACAATGAGCAGTTCTTC. Its translation: CASSYRDRGYNEQFF.

This chain connects TRBV5-4 to TRBJ2-7; the match to TRBD2 covers 7 bases. V gave up 1 base and J gave up 4 bases; unmatched junction bases: 8. In germline, CDR1 is SGHNT, CDR2 YYREEE (reference sequence). The CDR3 covers 15 residues. The DNA of the CDR3 is TGTGCCAGCAGCTTGCCGGGGAGGGAACCTTACGAGCAGTACTTC. As protein: CASSLPGREPYEQYF.

This clone was found a few times. J is TRBJ2-1 and V is TRBV19; 7 bases align to TRBD2. The V gene end was trimmed by 4 bases and the J gene end by 9 bases; junction bases not matched to a gene: 9. The germline CDR1 and CDR2 sequences are LNHDA and SQIVND (reference sequence). The CDR3 has 14 amino acids. CDR3 residues: CASSRGGSDLEQFF. The CDR3 DNA reads as TGTGCCAGTAGTAGGGGCGGGAGTGACCTTGAGCAGTTCTTC.

This clone was found once. For the CDR3, the DNA is TGTGCCAGCAGCAGCCGACGGGGAAATCAGCCCCAGCATTTT. Translated, it gives CASSSRRGNQPQHF. The V gene is TRBV7-2, the J gene TRBJ1-5; D is ambiguous. Germline V gives CDR1 SGHTA, CDR2 FQGNSA. V gave up 5 bases and J gave up 4 bases, with 12 bases separating them. The CDR3 loop spans 14 amino acids.

The chain joins TRBV5-1 to TRBJ2-3; the match to TRBD1 covers 11 bases. Trimming at V came to 4 bases and at J to 3 bases, leaving 10 bases not matched to a gene. This CDR3 region has 17 residues. The germline gives CDR1 SGHRS, CDR2 YFSETQ. The CDR3 reads CASSVAGTGGGTDTQYF. The CDR3 coding sequence is TGCGCCAGCAGCGTGGCCGGGACAGGGGGGGGTACAGATACGCAGTATTTT.

The J gene is TRBJ2-1, the V gene TRBV10-1, with 9 bases fitting TRBD2. The J segment lost 7 bases and the V segment lost 3 bases, leaving 10 bases of the junction unmatched. The CDR3 is 16 amino acids. Germline V gene data show CDR1 as WNHNN and CDR2 as SYGVQD (reference sequence). The CDR3 sequence: CASSDISGRVWNEQFF. For the CDR3, the DNA is TGCGCCAGCAGTGATATTAGCGGGAGAGTATGGAATGAGCAGTTCTTC.

This chain joins TRBV7-8 and TRBJ1-2; the D gene is possibly TRBD1 (5 bases). The length of the CDR3 is 16 residues. Germline CDR1 reads SGHVS; CDR2 reads FQNEAQ. Trimming took 0 bases from V and 9 from J, leaving 20 bases between them. CDR3 DNA sequence: TGTGCCAGCAGCTTAGCGCGAGGTCAGGGTGAAGAAAGCTACACCTTC. As protein: CASSLARGQGEESYTF.

The rearrangement joins TRBV21-1 to TRBJ2-7; no DNA check was done on the table's D call, TRBD2. TRBV21-1 is noted as a pseudogene. This CDR3 has 16 amino acids. The CDR3 spells CARLAASDYYFYEQYF. CDR3 DNA sequence: TGTGCCAGGCTAGCGGCATCGGACTACTACTTCTACGAGCAGTACTTC.

V usage is TRBV14 and J usage is TRBJ2-1, with 12 positions matching TRBD2. Looked up from germline, CDR1 is SGHDN and CDR2 is FVKESK. J gave up 2 bases and V 2 bases, and 4 bases lay outside the gene matches. The CDR3 is made up of 17 amino acids. In DNA, the CDR3 is TGTGCCAGCAGCCAACGGACTAGCGGGACCCCCTACAATGAGCAGTTCTTC. The encoded protein is CASSQRTSGTPYNEQFF.

The chain has TRBV7-9 and TRBJ1-2; D gene unclear. The V and J ends lost 7 bases and 6 bases respectively, with 12 bases between them. This CDR3 region has 12 residues. Germline V gene sequence: CDR1 SEHNR, CDR2 FQNEAQ (reference sequence). The CDR3 loop is CASTFTRDGYTF. The CDR3 DNA is TGTGCCAGCACTTTTACCCGGGATGGCTACACCTTC.